This record covers a single T cell receptor beta chain. Its antigen is unidentified. The method was immunoSEQ multiplex PCR; TCRdb's version includes in-frame clones alone and lacks a portion of them. This table has about 68,000 clones, around 83% appearing once. The sample is drawn from a study of OX40 agonist ivuxolimab in advanced cancers. Looking at the study overall: Ivuxolimab is an agonistic anti-OX40 (CD134) antibody, and patients were treated with it. Three patients got partial responses; one had hepatocellular carcinoma and two had cutaneous melanoma.

Study conclusions and caveats: Low normalized T-cell clonal expansion was also seen in some nonresponders.

This CDR3 spans 13 amino acids. CDR1 is SGHTA, CDR2 FQGNSA, per germline. With V trimmed by 1 base and J by 14 bases, 6 bases remained unmatched. The input for sequencing was CD4+ or CD8+ T cells sorted from blood, taken in a trial of the OX40 agonist ivuxolimab. The chain carries TRBV7-2 and TRBJ2-1, with 9 bases identical to TRBD2. The source of this sequence is an adult with an advanced solid tumor such as melanoma, head and neck, liver or kidney cancer. CDR3: CASSLERREGEFF. The DNA for the CDR3 is TGTGCCAGCAGCTTAGAAAGGCGGGAGGGGGAGTTCTTC.